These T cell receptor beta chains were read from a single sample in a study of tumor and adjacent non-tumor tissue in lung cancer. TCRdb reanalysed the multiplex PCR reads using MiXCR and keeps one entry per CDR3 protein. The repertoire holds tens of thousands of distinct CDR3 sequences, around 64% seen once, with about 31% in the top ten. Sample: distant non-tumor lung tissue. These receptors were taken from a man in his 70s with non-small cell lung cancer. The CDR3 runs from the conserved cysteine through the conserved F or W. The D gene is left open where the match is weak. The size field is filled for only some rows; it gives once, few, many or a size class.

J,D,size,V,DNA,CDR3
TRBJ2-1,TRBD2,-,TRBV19,TGTGCCAGTAGGGACCCGGGAGGGTCCTACAATGAGCAGTTCTTC,CASRDPGGSYNEQFF
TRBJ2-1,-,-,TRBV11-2,TGTGCCAGTAGCATCCTCAAGGGGGGTGAGCAGTCCTTC,CASSILKGGEQSF
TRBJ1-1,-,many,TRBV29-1,TGCAGCGCTGAGAACACTGAAGCTTTCTTT,CSAENTEAFF
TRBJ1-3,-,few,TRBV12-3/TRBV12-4,TGTGCCAGCAATCTAAGGGGACGAGACACCGTATATTTT,CASNLRGRDTVYF
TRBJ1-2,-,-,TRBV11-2,TGTACCAGCAACCTAGGGGGGGGGACGGATTTCTATGGCTACACCTTC,CTSNLGGGTDFYGYTF
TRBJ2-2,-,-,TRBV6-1,TGTGCCAGCAGTGATTTACAGGATTCGGACACCGGGGAGCCGTTTTTT,CASSDLQDSDTGEPFF
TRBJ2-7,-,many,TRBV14,TGTGCCAGCAGCCGGTATTCCTACGAGCAGTACTTC,CASSRYSYEQYF
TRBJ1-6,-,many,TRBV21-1,TGTGCCAGCAGCAAAGAAGGCGATTCACCCCTCCACTTT,CASSKEGDSPLHF
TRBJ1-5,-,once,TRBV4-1,TGCGCCAGCAGCCAAGATCCGGGATCAAATCAGTCCCAGCATTTT,CASSQDPGSNQSQHF
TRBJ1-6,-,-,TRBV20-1,TGCAGTACTAGAGATGTTGGTTCACCCCTCCACTTT,CSTRDVGSPLHF
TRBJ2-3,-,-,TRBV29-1,TGCAGCGTTCGTGCGGAGTGCACAGATACGCAGTATTTT,CSVRAECTDTQYF
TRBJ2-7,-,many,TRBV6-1,TGTGCCAGCAGTGCCCCCGCCGCCAGGGGCGAGCAGTACTTC,CASSAPAARGEQYF
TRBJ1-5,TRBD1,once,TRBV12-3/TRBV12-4,TGTGCCAGCAGTTTCCAGGGGGCCCAGCCCCAGCATTTT,CASSFQGAQPQHF
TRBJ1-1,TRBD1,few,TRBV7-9,TGTGCCAGCAGACCCAGGGGGGGGCAGAACTCTGAAGCTTTCTTT,CASRPRGGQNSEAFF
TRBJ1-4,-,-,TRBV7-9,TGTGCCAGCAGCCCCTGGGTGCCCGTGAGGGAAAATCTGTTTTTT,CASSPWVPVRENLFF
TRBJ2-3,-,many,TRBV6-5,TGTGCCAGCAGTTACTCGAACAGCCGCTATCCCCGGTATACGCAGTATTTT,CASSYSNSRYPRYTQYF
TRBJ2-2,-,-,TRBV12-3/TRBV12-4,TGTGCCAGCAGTGACAACCTGGGGGGCGCAGACACCGGGGAGCTGTTTTTT,CASSDNLGGADTGELFF
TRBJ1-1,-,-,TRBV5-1,TGCGCCAGCAGGGGCCAGATGGACAATGAAGCTTTCTTT,CASRGQMDNEAFF
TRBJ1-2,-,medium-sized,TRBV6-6,TGTGCCAGCACCCGCGGGGAGGGCTACACCTTC,CASTRGEGYTF
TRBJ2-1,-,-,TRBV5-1,TGCGCCAGCAGCTTTGAAGTCGGCGCGGGCGATGAGCAGTTCTTC,CASSFEVGAGDEQFF
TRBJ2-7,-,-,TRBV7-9,TGTGCCAGTGGCCAGGGACTAACGGGGGCCCACGAGCAGTACTTC,CASGQGLTGAHEQYF
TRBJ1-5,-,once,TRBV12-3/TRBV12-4,TGTGCCAACACCCTGGCGAATCAGCCCCAGCATTTT,CANTLANQPQHF